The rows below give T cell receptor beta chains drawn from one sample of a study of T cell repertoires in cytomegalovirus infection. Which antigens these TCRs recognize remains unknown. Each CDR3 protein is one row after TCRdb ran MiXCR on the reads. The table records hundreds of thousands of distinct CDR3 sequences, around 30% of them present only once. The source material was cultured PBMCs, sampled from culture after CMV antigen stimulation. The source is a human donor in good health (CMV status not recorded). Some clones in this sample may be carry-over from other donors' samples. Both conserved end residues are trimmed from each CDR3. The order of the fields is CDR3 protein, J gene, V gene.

cdr3_aa: ASTLGWGGRDTQY
j_call: TRBJ2-3
v_call: TRBV12-3/TRBV12-4

cdr3_aa: ASSLSGSFDEQY
j_call: TRBJ2-7
v_call: TRBV7-6

cdr3_aa: ASSQAQGSTFYSPLH
j_call: TRBJ1-6
v_call: TRBV4-1

cdr3_aa: ASSLGWRGDTYEQY
j_call: TRBJ2-7
v_call: TRBV5-1

cdr3_aa: ASSPGRESSMYT
j_call: TRBJ1-2
v_call: TRBV27

cdr3_aa: ASAMAGINEQF
j_call: TRBJ2-1
v_call: TRBV7-4

cdr3_aa: ASSLGAPMGAASSSYNEQF
j_call: TRBJ2-1
v_call: TRBV7-6

cdr3_aa: ASSLSGYPDFKNIQY
j_call: TRBJ2-4
v_call: TRBV4-1

cdr3_aa: ASSPKPWDRNGNTIY
j_call: TRBJ1-3
v_call: TRBV7-9

cdr3_aa: ASSEEGAGTAEAF
j_call: TRBJ1-1
v_call: TRBV2

cdr3_aa: ASSPSGVGNQPQH
j_call: TRBJ1-5
v_call: TRBV6-1

cdr3_aa: ASSFRDISYNEQF
j_call: TRBJ2-1
v_call: TRBV7-2

cdr3_aa: ASSHDSSNQPQH
j_call: TRBJ1-5
v_call: TRBV7-9

cdr3_aa: ASGSRRVAGGRAYEQY
j_call: TRBJ2-7
v_call: TRBV6-5

cdr3_aa: SAGRSGGETQY
j_call: TRBJ2-5
v_call: TRBV20-1

cdr3_aa: ASNPGEGWAKNIQY
j_call: TRBJ2-4
v_call: TRBV7-2

cdr3_aa: ASTQGGQGGNEQY
j_call: TRBJ2-7
v_call: TRBV11-2

cdr3_aa: ASSLSRTSTDTQY
j_call: TRBJ2-3
v_call: TRBV7-2

cdr3_aa: ASIRPGLAGVGYEQY
j_call: TRBJ2-7
v_call: TRBV7-9

cdr3_aa: ASSLVLDSPLH
j_call: TRBJ1-6
v_call: TRBV7-2

cdr3_aa: ASSKRATSRGYT
j_call: TRBJ1-2
v_call: TRBV7-2

cdr3_aa: AIRGNTEAF
j_call: TRBJ1-1
v_call: TRBV10-3

cdr3_aa: ASSIPPGGDTEAF
j_call: TRBJ1-1
v_call: TRBV19

cdr3_aa: ASSLDRANTEAF
j_call: TRBJ1-1
v_call: TRBV5-1

cdr3_aa: ASSQWTGVIYEQY
j_call: TRBJ2-7
v_call: TRBV7-8

cdr3_aa: ASSNSGRLETQY
j_call: TRBJ2-5
v_call: TRBV2

cdr3_aa: ASSIAGGHQETQY
j_call: TRBJ2-5
v_call: TRBV18

cdr3_aa: ATRAGGRTGELF
j_call: TRBJ2-2
v_call: TRBV24-1

cdr3_aa: ASSPAGGNYGYT
j_call: TRBJ1-2
v_call: TRBV12-3/TRBV12-4

cdr3_aa: SARDPGREKLF
j_call: TRBJ1-4
v_call: TRBV20-1

cdr3_aa: ASSSWPGQGNNEQF
j_call: TRBJ2-1
v_call: TRBV7-8

cdr3_aa: SASPGRANIDTQY
j_call: TRBJ2-3
v_call: TRBV20-1

cdr3_aa: SVEWLDNEQF
j_call: TRBJ2-1
v_call: TRBV29-1

cdr3_aa: SARSGSTDTQY
j_call: TRBJ2-3
v_call: TRBV20-1

cdr3_aa: ASSLAYAGLAYEQY
j_call: TRBJ2-7
v_call: TRBV7-2

cdr3_aa: ASTHAGAQRQY
j_call: TRBJ2-7
v_call: TRBV7-2

cdr3_aa: SASPEAGVDGYT
j_call: TRBJ1-2
v_call: TRBV20-1

cdr3_aa: ATSTPGVAGSAHYEQY
j_call: TRBJ2-7
v_call: TRBV15

cdr3_aa: ASSLRTRLNNEQF
j_call: TRBJ2-1
v_call: TRBV11-2

cdr3_aa: ASSAGQSYEQY
j_call: TRBJ2-7
v_call: TRBV7-2

cdr3_aa: ASGLGATDTQY
j_call: TRBJ2-3
v_call: TRBV12-5

cdr3_aa: ASSSGSDTGELF
j_call: TRBJ2-2
v_call: TRBV7-9

cdr3_aa: ASSLTYAATESTDTQY
j_call: TRBJ2-3
v_call: TRBV12-3/TRBV12-4

cdr3_aa: ASSYGRHYGYT
j_call: TRBJ1-2
v_call: TRBV6-2/TRBV6-3

cdr3_aa: ASRPPGAGGTYEQY
j_call: TRBJ2-7
v_call: TRBV12-3/TRBV12-4

cdr3_aa: ASSSSRGPDTQY
j_call: TRBJ2-3
v_call: TRBV12-3/TRBV12-4

cdr3_aa: ASSLDYGATNEQF
j_call: TRBJ2-1
v_call: TRBV7-2

cdr3_aa: AQPRAGELF
j_call: TRBJ2-2
v_call: TRBV7-2

cdr3_aa: ASSFGGSYGYT
j_call: TRBJ1-2
v_call: TRBV27

cdr3_aa: ASEAGEAEQY
j_call: TRBJ2-7
v_call: TRBV2

cdr3_aa: ASSDPPGWEQY
j_call: TRBJ2-7
v_call: TRBV6-5

cdr3_aa: ASSLLWAQSPQETQY
j_call: TRBJ2-5
v_call: TRBV11-3

cdr3_aa: ASSSADFDQPQH
j_call: TRBJ1-5
v_call: TRBV18

cdr3_aa: ASSDRGPHT
j_call: TRBJ1-2
v_call: TRBV2

cdr3_aa: ASSWGPGNTGELF
j_call: TRBJ2-2
v_call: TRBV7-6

cdr3_aa: ASSPYSNNEQF
j_call: TRBJ2-1
v_call: TRBV7-9

cdr3_aa: ASSPSVRLTEAF
j_call: TRBJ1-1
v_call: TRBV14

cdr3_aa: ASSLFFNSPLH
j_call: TRBJ1-6
v_call: TRBV27